The 15 T cell receptor beta chains listed next were all sequenced from one sample in a study of shared clonotypes between healthy human individuals. Naive CD8 isolation took CD45RO-negative cells positively selected for CCR7 and excluded terminally differentiated effector memory CD45RA+ cells. Sequencing was performed with immunoSEQ multiplex PCR; in TCRdb, only in-frame clones are kept and a portion is missing. This sample carries millions of clones, approximately 95% of them seen once, and the ten largest clones take more than 0.95%. The sequenced sample was naive CD8+ T cells sorted from blood. These TCRs come from a man aged 18 to 30 in good health.

About this clone itself: The sample contains more than one DNA sequence encoding this CDR3. The rearrangement joins TRBV9 to TRBJ2-7; perhaps TRBD1 as D (5 bases). The CDR3 runs 13 residues. CDR1 SGDLS and CDR2 YYNGEE come from the germline V gene. Trimming removed 4 bases at V and 3 bases at J, with 11 bases between. The CDR3 DNA reads as TGTGCCAGCAGCCTTGGCCAGGGCTACGAGCAGTACTTC. It codes for CASSLGQGYEQYF.

V gene TRBV6-5 combines with J gene TRBJ2-1; D is ambiguous. The CDR3 totals 16 residues. V was trimmed by 0 bases and J by 4 bases, leaving 13 bases between them. Germline-derived CDR1 and CDR2 are MNHEY and SVGAGI. CDR3 amino acids: CASSYSSLRRYNEQFF. In DNA form, the CDR3 reads TGTGCCAGCAGTTACTCCTCACTGAGAAGATACAATGAGCAGTTCTTC.

On this clone itself: This may stem from a read error, because a much larger clone lies one nucleotide away. This chain links TRBV5-6 with TRBJ2-5; no clear D gene. This CDR3 contains 11 residues. CDR1 is SGHDT, CDR2 YYEEEE, per germline. The V and J ends lost 4 bases and 3 bases respectively, with 4 bases between them. The CDR3 reads CASSVEETQYF. For the CDR3, the DNA is TGTGCCAGCAGCGTAGAAGAGACCCAGTACTTC.

J is TRBJ1-2 and V is TRBV5-6; the D gene is possibly TRBD1 (5 bases). The V gene lost 7 bases and the J gene lost 2 bases, with 12 bases spanning the gap. The CDR3 loop spans 13 amino acids. Germline-derived CDR1 and CDR2 are SGHDT and YYEEEE. CDR3 in DNA: TGTGCCAGCGGCCAGGGACGGAACTATGGCTACACCTTC. Translation: CASGQGRNYGYTF.

This chain uses TRBV7-9 with TRBJ1-6; D is unclear. The CDR3 extends over 14 amino acids. Germline V gives CDR1 SEHNR, CDR2 FQNEAQ (reference sequence). V was clipped by 1 base and J by 8 bases, with 9 bases between them. Here the CDR3 reads CASSLVRGHSPLHF. The CDR3 DNA is TGTGCCAGCAGCTTAGTCCGTGGGCATTCACCCCTCCACTTT.

This chain links TRBV6-1 with TRBJ2-2; D call uncertain. V lost 11 bases to trimming and J lost 5 bases, with 21 bases between them. The CDR3 length is 15 residues. The germline V gene encodes CDR1 MNHNS and CDR2 SASEGT. Written as DNA, the CDR3 is TGTGCCTCCTATCCCGGCCCCGGTGAGACCGGGGAGCTGTTTTTT. Protein sequence: CASYPGPGETGELFF.

This clone showed up just once. The V call is TRBV28, the J call TRBJ2-2, with a tentative D call TRBD2 (6 bases). Trimming cost V 2 bases and J 1 base, with 11 bases left between them. In germline, CDR1 is MDHEN, CDR2 SYDVKM. The CDR3 consists of 16 residues. The CDR3 reads CASSLRESENTGELFF. CDR3 DNA sequence: TGTGCCAGCAGTTTACGGGAGTCGGAGAACACCGGGGAGCTGTTTTTT.

The genes are TRBV7-2 and TRBJ1-5; the D gene is possibly TRBD1 (6 bases). This CDR3 spans 15 amino acids. Germline V gene lookup returns CDR1 SGHTA and CDR2 FQGNSA. V shed 0 bases and J shed 4 bases, with 10 bases lying between them. CDR3 loop: CASSLALGANQPQHF. The CDR3 nucleotides are TGTGCCAGCAGCTTAGCTCTGGGGGCTAATCAGCCCCAGCATTTT. Variable domain in full (rest from reference TRBV7-2 and TRBJ1-5): GAGVSQSPSNKVTEKGKDVELRCDPISGHTALYWYRQSLGQGLEFLIYFQGNSAPDKSGLPSDRFSAERTGGSVSTLTIQRTQQEDSAVYLCASSLALGANQPQHFGDGTRLSIL.

This clone was counted a few times. This chain connects TRBV10-1 to TRBJ2-7; perhaps D is TRBD1 or TRBD2 (5 bases each). Germline CDR1 is WNHNN and CDR2 is SYGVQD (reference sequence). Trimming removed 0 bases at V and 7 bases at J, with 16 bases between. The CDR3 has 15 amino acids. CDR3 loop: CASSESGGQGDEQYF. In DNA form, the CDR3 reads TGCGCCAGCAGTGAGTCGGGCGGGCAGGGTGATGAGCAGTACTTC.

The rearrangement links TRBV30 to TRBJ2-7, with a weak D call TRBD1 (6 bases). In germline, CDR1 is GTSNPN, CDR2 SVGIG (reference sequence). This CDR3 is 16 amino acids long. V dropped 5 bases and J dropped 0 bases, with 20 bases sitting between them. CDR3 DNA: TGTGCCTGGGACGGATACAGGGACACGAGCTCCTACGAGCAGTACTTC. Its protein product is CAWDGYRDTSSYEQYF. Full variable domain (outside the CDR3, taken from reference TRBV30 and TRBJ2-7): SQTIHQWPATLVQPVGSPLSLECTVEGTSNPNLYWYRQAAGRGLQLLFYSVGIGQISSEVPQNLSASRPQDRQFILSSKKLLLSDSGFYLCAWDGYRDTSSYEQYFGPGTRLTVT.

The chain links TRBV18 to TRBJ2-5, with TRBD2 matching 10 bases. With V trimmed by 6 bases and J by 4 bases, 14 bases remained unmatched. The CDR3 totals 17 residues. CDR1 is KGHSH and CDR2 is LQKENI in the germline V gene. CDR3 DNA sequence: TGTGCCAGCTCTCAAAACTCTCTAGCGGGAGAAGGAGAGACCCAGTACTTC. This sequence encodes CASSQNSLAGEGETQYF.

The rearrangement joins TRBV15 to TRBJ2-7, with a weak D call TRBD1 (5 bases). Germline assignment: CDR1 LNHNV and CDR2 YYDKDF (reference sequence). With 5 bases removed from V and 2 bases from J, the gap between germline ends came to 13 bases. The CDR3 is 14 amino acids. CDR3 region: CATSPGDSTYEQYF. The CDR3 bases are TGTGCCACCAGCCCGGGTGACAGCACCTACGAGCAGTACTTC.

This rearrangement joins TRBV28 to TRBJ2-1, with a tentative D call TRBD2 (6 bases). Trimming pared 2 bases from V and 0 bases from J, leaving 8 bases between. The CDR3 is 15 amino acids. Germline V lookup: CDR1 MDHEN, CDR2 SYDVKM. The CDR3 sequence: CASSLLANSYNEQFF. The CDR3, as DNA: TGTGCCAGCAGTTTACTAGCGAACTCCTACAATGAGCAGTTCTTC.

The chain carries TRBV9 and TRBJ2-7; possibly TRBD1 or TRBD2 for D (5 bases each). CDR3 size: 15 residues. Germline values: CDR1 SGDLS, CDR2 YYNGEE. V was cut by 0 bases and J by 0 bases, with 10 bases left in between. The CDR3, as DNA: TGTGCCAGCAGCGTAGGGATGGGGGTCTCCTACGAGCAGTACTTC. This gives the protein CASSVGMGVSYEQYF. Filled out from reference TRBV9 and TRBJ2-7, the complete variable domain reads DSGVTQTPKHLITATGQRVTLRCSPRSGDLSVYWYQQSLDQGLQFLIQYYNGEERAKGNILERFSAQQFPDLHSELNLSSLELGDSALYFCASSVGMGVSYEQYFGPGTRLTVT.

The rearrangement joins TRBV10-3 to TRBJ1-2; no firm D call. The V end was cut by 0 bases, the J end by 6 bases, with 8 bases between. Germline loops: CDR1 ENHRY, CDR2 SYGVKD. This CDR3 has 13 amino acids. CDR3 bases: TGTGCCATCAGTGAGTCGGTCGCGGATGGCTACACCTTC. Translation: CAISESVADGYTF.